The present TCR beta chain was sequenced within a study of T-cell memory formation after mild COVID-19. From germline, CDR1 is SGHTA and CDR2 FQGNSA. The germline V and J ends were trimmed by 4 bases and 2 bases, with 9 bases remaining between them. The CDR3 runs 13 residues. TCRdb processed the 5' RACE reads anew with MiXCR; each CDR3 protein has one entry. The sample consists of just over 200,000 distinct CDR3 sequences, roughly 10% of them appearing once. This clonotype was counted between two and nine times. The rearrangement links TRBV7-2 to TRBJ2-7; D perhaps matches TRBD1 (5 bases). The sequenced sample consisted of PBMCs or a T cell subset sorted from them (not recorded which). This receptor was taken from a man aged 18 to 29 who had mild COVID-19 (a few samples of this study predate the infection). Cell type and time point are not known. The CDR3 bases are TGTGCCAGCAGCTCCGACAGACCCTACGAGCAGTACTTC. It translates to CASSSDRPYEQYF.